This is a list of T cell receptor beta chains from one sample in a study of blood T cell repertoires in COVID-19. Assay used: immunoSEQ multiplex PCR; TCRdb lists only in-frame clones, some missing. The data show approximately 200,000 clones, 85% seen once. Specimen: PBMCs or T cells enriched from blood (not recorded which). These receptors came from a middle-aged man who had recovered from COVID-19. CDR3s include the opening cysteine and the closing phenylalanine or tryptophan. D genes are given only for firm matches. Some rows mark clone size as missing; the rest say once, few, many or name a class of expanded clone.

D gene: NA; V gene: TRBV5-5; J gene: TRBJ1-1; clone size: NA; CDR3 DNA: TGTGCCAGCAGCTCCCTGACAACCAACACTGAAGCTTTCTTT; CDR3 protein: CASSSLTTNTEAFF
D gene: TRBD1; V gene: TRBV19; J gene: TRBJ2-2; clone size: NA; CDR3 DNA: TGTGCCAGTAGCACGGACAGGGCTAACACCGGGGAGCTGTTTTTT; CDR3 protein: CASSTDRANTGELFF
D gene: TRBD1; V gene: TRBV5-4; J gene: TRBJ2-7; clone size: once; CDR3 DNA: TGTGCCAGCAGCCCCGGACAGGGACAAGTTGTGCAGTACTTC; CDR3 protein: CASSPGQGQVVQYF
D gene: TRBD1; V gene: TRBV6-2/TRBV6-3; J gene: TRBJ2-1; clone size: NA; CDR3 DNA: TGTGCCAGCAGTTACTCCCCCGGGGACAGGGGGCTCTATGAGCAGTTCTTC; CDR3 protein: CASSYSPGDRGLYEQFF
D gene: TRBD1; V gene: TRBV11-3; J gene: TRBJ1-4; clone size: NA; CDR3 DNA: TGTGCCAGCAGTCGGAGACAGGGGGCAATAGAAAAACTGTTTTTT; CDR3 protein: CASSRRQGAIEKLFF
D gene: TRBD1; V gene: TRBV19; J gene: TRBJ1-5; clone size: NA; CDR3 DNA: TGTGCCAGTAGTATCTCGGACAGGGGGCGAGAGGCTCAGCCCCAGCATTTT; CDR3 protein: CASSISDRGREAQPQHF
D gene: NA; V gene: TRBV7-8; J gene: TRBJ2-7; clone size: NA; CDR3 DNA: TGTGCCAGCAGCTTAGGTGGACAGACTTACGAGCAGTACTTC; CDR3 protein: CASSLGGQTYEQYF
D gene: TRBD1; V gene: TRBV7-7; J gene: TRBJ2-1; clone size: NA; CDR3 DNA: TGTGCTAGCAGCAGGGGACAGGGGGTCGCCAATGAGCAGTTCTTC; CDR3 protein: CASSRGQGVANEQFF
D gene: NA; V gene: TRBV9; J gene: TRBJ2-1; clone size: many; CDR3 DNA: TGTGCCAGCAGCGTGGAGGGTAATTCCTACAATGAGCAGTTCTTC; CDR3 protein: CASSVEGNSYNEQFF
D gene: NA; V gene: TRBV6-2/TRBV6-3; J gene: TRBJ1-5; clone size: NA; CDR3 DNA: TGTGCCAGCAGTTACTCAGCGGGGAGCAATCAGCCCCAGCATTTT; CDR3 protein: CASSYSAGSNQPQHF
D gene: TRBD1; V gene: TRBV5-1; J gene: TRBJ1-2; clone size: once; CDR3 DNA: TGCGCCAGCACCCTGACAGGGTCCGTCGACTATGGCTACACCTTC; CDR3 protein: CASTLTGSVDYGYTF
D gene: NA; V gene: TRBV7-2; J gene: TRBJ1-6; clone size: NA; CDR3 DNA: TGTGCCAGCAGCTTAGTTACACTACGGGATTCACCCCTCCACTTT; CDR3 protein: CASSLVTLRDSPLHF
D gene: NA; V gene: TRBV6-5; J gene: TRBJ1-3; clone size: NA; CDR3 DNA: TGTGCCAGCACCAACCCCGGCGGGGCTGGAAACACCATATATTTT; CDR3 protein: CASTNPGGAGNTIYF
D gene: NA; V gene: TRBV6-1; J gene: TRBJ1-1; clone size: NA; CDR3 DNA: TGTGCCAGCAGTGAAGCACAGGGTTGGGCGACCACTGAAGCTTTCTTT; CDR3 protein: CASSEAQGWATTEAFF
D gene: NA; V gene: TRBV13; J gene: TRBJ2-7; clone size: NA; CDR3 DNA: TGTGCCAGCAGCTCACTAGTGGAGGAGCAGTACTTC; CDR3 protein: CASSSLVEEQYF
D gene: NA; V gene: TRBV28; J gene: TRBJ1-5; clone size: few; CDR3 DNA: TGTGCCAGCAGTTTACCGGCGGGGGCTAGCAATCAGCCCCAGCATTTT; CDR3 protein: CASSLPAGASNQPQHF
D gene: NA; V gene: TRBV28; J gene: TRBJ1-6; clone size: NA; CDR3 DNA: TGTGCCAGCAGGGATTACGACAGCCCCTATAATTCACCCCTCCACTTT; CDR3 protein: CASRDYDSPYNSPLHF
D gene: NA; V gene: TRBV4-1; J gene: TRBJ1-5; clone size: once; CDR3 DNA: TGCGCCAGCAGCCAAACACCGACAGGTAGCAATCAGCCCCAGCATTTT; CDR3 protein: CASSQTPTGSNQPQHF
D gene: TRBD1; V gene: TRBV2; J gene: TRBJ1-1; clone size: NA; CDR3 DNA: TGTGCCAGCAGTGATGGACAGGGGGGGATCGCTGAAGCTTTCTTT; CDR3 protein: CASSDGQGGIAEAFF
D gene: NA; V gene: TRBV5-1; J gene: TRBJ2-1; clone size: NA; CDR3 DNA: TGCGCCAGCAGCTTGTTGCAGGGGAGCTCCTACAATGAGCAGTTCTTC; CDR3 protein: CASSLLQGSSYNEQFF